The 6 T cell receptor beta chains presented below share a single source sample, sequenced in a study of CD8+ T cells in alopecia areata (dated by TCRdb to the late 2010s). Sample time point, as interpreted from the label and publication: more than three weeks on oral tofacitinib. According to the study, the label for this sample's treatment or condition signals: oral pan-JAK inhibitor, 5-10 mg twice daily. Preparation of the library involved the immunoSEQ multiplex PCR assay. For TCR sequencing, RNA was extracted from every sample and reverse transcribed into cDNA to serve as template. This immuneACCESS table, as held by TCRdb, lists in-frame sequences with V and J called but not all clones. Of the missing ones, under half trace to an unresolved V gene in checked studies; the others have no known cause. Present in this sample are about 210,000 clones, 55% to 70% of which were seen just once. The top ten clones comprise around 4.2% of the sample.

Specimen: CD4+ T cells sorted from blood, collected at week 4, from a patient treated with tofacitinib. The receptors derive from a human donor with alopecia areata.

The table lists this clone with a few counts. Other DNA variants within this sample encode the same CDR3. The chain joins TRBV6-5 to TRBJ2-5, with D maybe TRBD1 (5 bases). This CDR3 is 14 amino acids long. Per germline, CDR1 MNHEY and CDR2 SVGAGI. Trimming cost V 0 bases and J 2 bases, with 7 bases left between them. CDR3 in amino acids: CASSYSYRQETQYF. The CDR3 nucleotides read TGTGCCAGCAGTTACTCTTACAGGCAAGAGACCCAGTACTTC.

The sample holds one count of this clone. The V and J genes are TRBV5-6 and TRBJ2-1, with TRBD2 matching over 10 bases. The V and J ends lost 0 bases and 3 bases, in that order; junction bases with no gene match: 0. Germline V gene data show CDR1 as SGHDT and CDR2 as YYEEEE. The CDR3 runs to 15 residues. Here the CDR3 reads CASSLVAGGYNEQFF. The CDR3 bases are TGTGCCAGCAGCTTGGTAGCGGGGGGCTACAATGAGCAGTTCTTC.

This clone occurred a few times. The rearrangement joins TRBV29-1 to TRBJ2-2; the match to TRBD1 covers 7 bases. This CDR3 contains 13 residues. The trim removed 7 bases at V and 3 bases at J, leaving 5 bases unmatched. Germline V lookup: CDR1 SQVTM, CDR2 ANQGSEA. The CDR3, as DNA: TGCAGCGGTGACAGGGATCACACCGGGGAGCTGTTTTTT. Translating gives CSGDRDHTGELFF.

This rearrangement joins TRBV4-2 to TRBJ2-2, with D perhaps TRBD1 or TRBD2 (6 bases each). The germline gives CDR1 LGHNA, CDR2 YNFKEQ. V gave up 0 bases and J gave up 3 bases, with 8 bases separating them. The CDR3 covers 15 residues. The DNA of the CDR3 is TGTGCCAGCAGCCAAGATAGGGGGGACACCGGGGAGCTGTTTTTT. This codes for CASSQDRGDTGELFF.

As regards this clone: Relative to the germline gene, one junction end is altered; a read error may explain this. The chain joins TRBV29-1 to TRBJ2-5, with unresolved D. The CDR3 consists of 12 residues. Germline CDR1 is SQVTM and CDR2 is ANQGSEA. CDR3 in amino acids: CSAEQYQETQYF. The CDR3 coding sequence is TGCAGCGCTGAACAGTACCAAGAGACCCAGTACTTC.

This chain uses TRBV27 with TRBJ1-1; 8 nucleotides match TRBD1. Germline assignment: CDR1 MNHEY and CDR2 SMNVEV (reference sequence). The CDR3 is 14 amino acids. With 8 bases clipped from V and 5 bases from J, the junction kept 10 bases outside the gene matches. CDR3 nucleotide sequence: TGTGCCAGCGGCTCTCAGGGGGCGTTTACTGAAGCTTTCTTT. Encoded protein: CASGSQGAFTEAFF.